The 26 T cell receptor beta chains below come from one sample, sequenced in a study of blood T cell repertoires in COVID-19. Method: immunoSEQ multiplex PCR; TCRdb's copy keeps in-frame clones and lacks some. The sample lists hundreds of thousands of clones, approximately 86% seen once, with under 8.5% in the top ten. The specimen sequenced was peripheral blood. These receptors were obtained from a woman aged 60 to 75 with COVID-19, enrolled during active disease.

The rearrangement links TRBV7-2 to TRBJ2-1; 9 nucleotides line up with TRBD2. V was clipped by 8 bases and J by 9 bases; unmatched bases: 11. There are 14 residues in the CDR3. Germline V gene sequence: CDR1 SGHTA, CDR2 FQGNSA. The CDR3 sequence is CASVPAGGYGEQFF. The DNA of the CDR3 is TGTGCCAGCGTCCCGGCGGGGGGGTACGGTGAGCAGTTCTTC.

V and J are TRBV20-1 and TRBJ1-1; D is unresolved. The CDR3 is 10 residues long. CDR1 DFQATT and CDR2 SNEGSKA come from the germline V gene (reference sequence). Trimming shortened V by 3 bases and J by 5 bases, and 4 bases separated the two germline ends. The CDR3 protein is CSARETEAFF. The CDR3 nucleotides are TGCAGTGCTAGGGAGACTGAAGCTTTCTTT.

V is TRBV4-1 and J is TRBJ2-3; D perhaps matches TRBD2 (6 bases). Trimming removed 0 bases at V and 1 base at J, with 8 bases between. Germline V lookup: CDR1 MGHRA, CDR2 YSYEKL. The CDR3 contains 15 residues. CDR3 nucleotides: TGCGCCAGCAGCCAAGAAGCTAGCGGCACAGATACGCAGTATTTT. Its translation is CASSQEASGTDTQYF.

The chain links TRBV5-1 to TRBJ2-7; 9 nucleotides agree with TRBD1. The V gene's germline CDR1 is SGHRS and CDR2 YFSETQ. The junction had 8 bases not matched to a gene; V was cut back by 3 bases and J by 1 base. This CDR3 region has 16 residues. This CDR3 is CASSSDRGGGSYEQYF. In nucleotides, the CDR3 is TGCGCCAGCAGCTCGGACAGGGGCGGCGGATCCTACGAGCAGTACTTC.

V gene TRBV21-1 combines with J gene TRBJ1-6; the tabulated D call, TRBD1, remains unverified against the DNA. TRBV21-1 is shown as a pseudogene. The CDR3 spans 17 residues. The CDR3 here is CASNIKQAVFPNSPLHF. DNA of the CDR3: TGTGCCAGTAACATTAAGCAGGCTGTTTTTCCGAATTCACCCCTCCACTTT.

The gene calls are TRBV10-1 and TRBJ2-7, with TRBD1 identical over 11 bases. CDR1 and CDR2 (germline): WNHNN, SYGVQD (reference sequence). The CDR3 totals 16 residues. With V trimmed by 3 bases and J by 4 bases, 8 bases remained unmatched. The CDR3 here is CASSDVGQGALYEQYF. CDR3 in DNA: TGCGCCAGCAGTGATGTCGGACAGGGGGCTTTATACGAGCAGTACTTC.

The V gene is TRBV10-2, the J gene TRBJ2-1; D is unresolved. V lost 5 bases, J lost 0 bases, and 11 bases lay in between. The CDR3 loop spans 15 amino acids. Germline V gives CDR1 WSHSY, CDR2 SAAADI. The CDR3 here is CASSINRASYNEQFF. CDR3 nucleotide sequence: TGCGCCAGCAGTATCAACAGAGCCTCCTACAATGAGCAGTTCTTC.

This clone was seen a handful of times. V usage is TRBV6-5 and J usage is TRBJ1-2, with D possibly matching TRBD1 (5 bases). V lost 3 bases to trimming and J lost 2 bases, with 13 bases between them. Germline CDR1 is MNHEY and CDR2 is SVGAGI. The CDR3 is made up of 15 amino acids. This CDR3 is CASSYDREPNYGYTF. The CDR3 DNA follows: TGTGCCAGCAGTTATGACAGAGAACCCAACTATGGCTACACCTTC.

The V gene is TRBV12-3 or TRBV12-4, the J gene TRBJ2-7; D is perhaps TRBD2 (6 bases). V lost 10 bases and J lost 3, with 16 bases in between. The CDR3 contains 13 residues. The CDR3, as DNA: TGTGCCACCCGCGGAGGGGCCGGCTACGAGCAGTACTTC. It codes for CATRGGAGYEQYF.

This sequence joins TRBV4-1 and TRBJ2-7; D ambiguous. In germline, CDR1 is MGHRA, CDR2 YSYEKL. The CDR3 is 14 amino acids. The germline V and J ends were trimmed by 1 base and 6 bases, with 13 bases remaining between them. CDR3 nucleotides: TGCGCCAGCAGCCAAGCGGGTAGCTCGGGCGAGCAGTACTTC. It codes for CASSQAGSSGEQYF.

This chain joins TRBV29-1 and TRBJ2-3, with 13 bases aligning to TRBD2. Losses at the gene ends were 5 bases for V and 3 bases for J; bases not matched to a gene: 20. Germline CDR1 reads SQVTM; CDR2 reads ANQGSEA. The CDR3 length is 20 residues. CDR3 DNA sequence: TGCAGCGTTTACTGGCCTCCGGGACTAGCGGGGAGGGATAGGACAGATACGCAGTATTTT. Translated: CSVYWPPGLAGRDRTDTQYF.

This clone was recorded only once. The rearrangement uses TRBV30 and TRBJ2-1; D is perhaps TRBD2 (6 bases). V lost 1 base, J lost 8 bases, and 18 bases lay in between. This CDR3 comprises 15 residues. Germline CDR1 is GTSNPN and CDR2 is SVGIG (reference sequence). The CDR3 DNA sequence: TGTGCCTGGAGTGGAATCGGGACTTTGAGCCATGAGCAGTTCTTC. It yields the protein CAWSGIGTLSHEQFF. Together with reference TRBV30 and TRBJ2-1, the CDR3 gives the full variable domain: SQTIHQWPATLVQPVGSPLSLECTVEGTSNPNLYWYRQAAGRGLQLLFYSVGIGQISSEVPQNLSASRPQDRQFILSSKKLLLSDSGFYLCAWSGIGTLSHEQFFGPGTRLTVL.

The chain combines TRBV19 with TRBJ1-2; D is unclear. V lost 2 bases, J lost 11 bases, and 15 bases lay in between. Germline V gene data show CDR1 as LNHDA and CDR2 as SQIVND (reference sequence). CDR3 length: 13 residues. In DNA, the CDR3 is TGTGCCAGTAGTATAATCGGGTCCGGCGGATACACCTTC. Protein: CASSIIGSGGYTF. Complete variable domain (other parts from reference TRBV19 and TRBJ1-2): DGGITQSPKYLFRKEGQNVTLSCEQNLNHDAMYWYRQDPGQGLRLIYYSQIVNDFQKGDIAEGYSVSREKKESFPLTVTSAQKNPTAFYLCASSIIGSGGYTFGSGTRLTVV.

Written as DNA, the CDR3 is TGTGCCAGCAGCTCCCATGGGGACAGGGGAGCCTACGAGCAGTACTTC. Protein product: CASSSHGDRGAYEQYF. The rearrangement uses TRBV11-3 and TRBJ2-7; 10 bases are shared with TRBD1. V lost 4 bases to trimming and J lost 2 bases; unmatched junction nucleotides: 8. This CDR3 is built from 16 residues. Germline CDR1 is SGHNT and CDR2 is YENEEA. The full variable domain, rest sourced from reference TRBV11-3 and TRBJ2-7, is EAGVVQSPRYKIIEKKQPVAFWCNPISGHNTLYWYLQNLGQGPELLIRYENEEAVDDSQLPKDRFSAERLKGVDSTLKIQPAELGDSAVYLCASSSHGDRGAYEQYFGPGTRLTVT.

CDR3 bases: TGCGCCAGCAGCCAAGGGGACAGCCTTAATTCACCCCTCCACTTT. This sequence encodes CASSQGDSLNSPLHF. The genes are TRBV4-3 and TRBJ1-6; 7 bases line up with TRBD1. The V segment lost 1 base and the J segment 6 bases; nucleotides outside the gene matches: 3. Germline CDR1 is LGHNA and CDR2 is YSLEER. This CDR3 has 15 amino acids.

The CDR3 DNA reads TGTGCCTGGACCACAACGGCCGCGCTTGGCGGAGCTTTCTTT. It translates to CAWTTTAALGGAFF. This chain joins TRBV30 and TRBJ1-1, with D unclear. The CDR3 is made up of 14 amino acids. V was cut by 4 bases and J by 10 bases, with 22 bases left in between. CDR1 is GTSNPN, CDR2 SVGIG, per germline (reference sequence).

The chain carries TRBV20-1 and TRBJ1-1, with unresolved D. CDR3 length: 14 residues. In germline, CDR1 is DFQATT, CDR2 SNEGSKA (reference sequence). Trimming pared 3 bases from V and 3 bases from J, leaving 14 bases between. Written as DNA, the CDR3 is TGCAGTGCTAGTGTGCCCGAGGGCGACACTGAAGCTTTCTTT. Its translation: CSASVPEGDTEAFF.

V gene TRBV12-3 or TRBV12-4 combines with J gene TRBJ2-1, with TRBD2 matching over 7 bases. V was clipped by 6 bases and J by 4 bases; unmatched bases: 3. The CDR3 runs to 13 residues. DNA of the CDR3: TGTGCCAGCAGCGGGGGGATGTACAATGAGCAGTTCTTC. Its protein is CASSGGMYNEQFF.

The V call is TRBV30, the J call TRBJ1-4, with TRBD1 matching over 9 bases. Looked up from germline, CDR1 is GTSNPN and CDR2 is SVGIG (reference sequence). The CDR3 covers 14 residues. J was trimmed by 8 bases and V by 3 bases; bases with no gene match: 7. The CDR3 DNA sequence: TGTGCCTGGAGCGGGGGGACAGGGTGGGAAAAACTGTTTTTT. It specifies CAWSGGTGWEKLFF.

The chain couples TRBV6-2 or TRBV6-3 to TRBJ2-2; D is unresolved. V was shortened by 4 bases and J by 3 bases, with 6 bases between the two germline ends. The CDR3 runs to 13 residues. CDR1 is MNHEY and CDR2 is SVGEGT in the germline V gene. The CDR3 DNA sequence: TGTGCCAGCAGTTCGCTATACACCGGGGAGCTGTTTTTT. As protein: CASSSLYTGELFF.

The chain links TRBV5-1 to TRBJ2-5; 7 bases map to TRBD2. Trimming removed 4 bases from V and 5 bases from J; junction bases left unmatched: 11. Germline V gives CDR1 SGHRS, CDR2 YFSETQ. The CDR3 length is 15 residues. In DNA, the CDR3 is TGCGCCAGCAGCCGGCCGGGGGAGGGAAGTGAGACCCAGTACTTC. It codes for CASSRPGEGSETQYF. Full variable domain (rest looked up from reference TRBV5-1 and TRBJ2-5): KAGVTQTPRYLIKTRGQQVTLSCSPISGHRSVSWYQQTPGQGLQFLFEYFSETQRNKGNFPGRFSGRQFSNSRSEMNVSTLELGDSALYLCASSRPGEGSETQYFGPGTRLLVL.

This clone has more than one count but fewer than ten. The V and J genes are TRBV19 and TRBJ2-2; 12 bases agree with TRBD1. Germline-derived CDR1 and CDR2 are LNHDA and SQIVND (reference sequence). Trimming cost V 7 bases and J 5 bases; bases outside gene matches: 8. CDR3 length: 16 amino acids. The CDR3 here is CASMGDRGRLTGELFF. The CDR3 DNA follows: TGTGCCAGTATGGGGGACAGGGGGCGCCTTACCGGGGAGCTGTTTTTT.

This clone was seen only once. V is TRBV7-6 and J is TRBJ2-3; the D gene is possibly TRBD1 (6 bases). CDR1 and CDR2 from the germline V gene are SGHVS and FNYEAQ. V was cut by 4 bases and J by 2 bases, with 16 bases left in between. The CDR3 extends over 16 amino acids. Written as DNA, the CDR3 is TGTGCCAGCAGCTCAAGACGGGACACTACCACAGATACGCAGTATTTT. It codes for CASSSRRDTTTDTQYF.

The CDR3 loop is CASSRGGTAGNTIYF. For the CDR3, the DNA is TGTGCCAGCAGCCGTGGGGGGACAGCCGGAAACACCATATATTTT. The J gene is TRBJ1-3, the V gene TRBV7-2, with TRBD1 matching over 7 bases. The CDR3 is made up of 15 amino acids. J was trimmed by 4 bases and V by 5 bases; bases with no gene match: 8. Germline V gene data show CDR1 as SGHTA and CDR2 as FQGNSA.

The genes are TRBV3-1 (or the pseudogene TRBV3-2) and TRBJ2-2; 10 bases are a match to TRBD1. The CDR3 runs to 17 residues. The trim removed 8 bases at V and 5 bases at J, leaving 14 bases unmatched. CDR1 is LGHDT, CDR2 YNNKEL, per germline (reference sequence). The CDR3 bases are TGTGCCAGCGTCTGGTTAACCGGGACAGGGGAAACCGGGGAGCTGTTTTTT. Translating gives CASVWLTGTGETGELFF.

This chain uses TRBV10-3 with TRBJ1-3; D is undetermined. Germline V gene sequence: CDR1 ENHRY, CDR2 SYGVKD. V was pared by 8 bases and J by 4 bases, with 6 bases between. The CDR3 runs to 11 residues. CDR3 bases: TGTGCCATCCCTCGGGGAAACACCATATATTTT. It encodes CAIPRGNTIYF.